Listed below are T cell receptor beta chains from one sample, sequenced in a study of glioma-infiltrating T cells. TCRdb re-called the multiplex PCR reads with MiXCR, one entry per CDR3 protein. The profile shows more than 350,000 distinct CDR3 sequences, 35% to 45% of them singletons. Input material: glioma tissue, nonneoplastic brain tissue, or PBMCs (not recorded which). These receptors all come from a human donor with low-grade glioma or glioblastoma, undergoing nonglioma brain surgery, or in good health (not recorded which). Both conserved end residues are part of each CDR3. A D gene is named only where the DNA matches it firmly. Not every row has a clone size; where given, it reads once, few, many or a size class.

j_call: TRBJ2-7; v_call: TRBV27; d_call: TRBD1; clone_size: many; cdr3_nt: TGTGCCAGCAGTTTATACCCAAGGACAGGGTCCTACGAGCAGTACTTC; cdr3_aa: CASSLYPRTGSYEQYF
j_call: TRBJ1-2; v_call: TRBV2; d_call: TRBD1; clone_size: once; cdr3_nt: TGTGCCAGCAGTATACTGGGACAGGGGGCAACTGGCTACACCTTC; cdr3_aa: CASSILGQGATGYTF
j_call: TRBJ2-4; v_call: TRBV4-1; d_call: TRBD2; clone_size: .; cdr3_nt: TGCGCCAGCAGCCAAGACCAGGCGGGAGGCAAAAACATTCAGTACTTC; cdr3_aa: CASSQDQAGGKNIQYF
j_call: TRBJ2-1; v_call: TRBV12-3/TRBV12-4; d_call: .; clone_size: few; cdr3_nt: TGTGCCAGCAGCTACAACGTCAGGGTGCCCCCCAATGAGCAGTTCTTC; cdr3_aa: CASSYNVRVPPNEQFF
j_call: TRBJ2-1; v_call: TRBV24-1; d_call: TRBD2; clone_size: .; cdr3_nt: TGTGCCACCAGTGATCTACCAGCGGGGTTGAATGAGCAGTTCTTC; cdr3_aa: CATSDLPAGLNEQFF
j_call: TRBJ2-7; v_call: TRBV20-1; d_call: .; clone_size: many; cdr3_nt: TGCAGTGCAAAAGCCCTCGGGCTCGAGCAGTACTTC; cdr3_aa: CSAKALGLEQYF
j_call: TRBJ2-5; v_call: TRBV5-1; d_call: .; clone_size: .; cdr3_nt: TGCGCCAGCAGCTCAGGGCCTGAAGAGACCCAGTACTTC; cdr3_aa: CASSSGPEETQYF
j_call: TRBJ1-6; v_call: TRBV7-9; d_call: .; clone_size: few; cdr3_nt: TGTGCCAGCAGCTTACAGGGACATAATTCACCCCTCCACTTT; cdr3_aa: CASSLQGHNSPLHF
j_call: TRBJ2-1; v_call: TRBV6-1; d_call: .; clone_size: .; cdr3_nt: TGTGCCAGCAGTGAATCTAAGGGAAACGTTATGAATGAGCAGCTCTTC; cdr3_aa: CASSESKGNVMNEQLF
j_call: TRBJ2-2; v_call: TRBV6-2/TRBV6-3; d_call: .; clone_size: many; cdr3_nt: TGTGCCAGCACCGCGGGACCGGAAGGGGGGGAGCTGTTTTTT; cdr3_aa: CASTAGPEGGELFF
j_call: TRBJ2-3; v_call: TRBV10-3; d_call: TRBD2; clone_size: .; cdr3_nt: TGTGCCATCAGTGGACTAGCGGGAGAGACGACAGATACGCAGTATTTT; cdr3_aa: CAISGLAGETTDTQYF
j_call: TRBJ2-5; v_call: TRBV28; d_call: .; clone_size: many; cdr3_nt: TGTGCCAGCAGTTCGGAAGAGACCCAGTACTTC; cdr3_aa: CASSSEETQYF
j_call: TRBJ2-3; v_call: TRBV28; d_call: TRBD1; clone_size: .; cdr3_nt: TGTGCCACCAGCCAGGGACAGGGGTGGACAGATACGCAGTATTTT; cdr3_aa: CATSQGQGWTDTQYF
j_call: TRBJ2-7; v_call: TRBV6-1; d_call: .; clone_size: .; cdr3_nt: TGTGCCAGCAGTGAAAGAGACGGTTTCGGTTACGAGCAGTACTTC; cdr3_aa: CASSERDGFGYEQYF
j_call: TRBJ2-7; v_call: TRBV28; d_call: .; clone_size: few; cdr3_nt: TGTGCCAGCAGGACCCTGGACGGAGCCTACGAGCAGTACTTC; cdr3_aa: CASRTLDGAYEQYF
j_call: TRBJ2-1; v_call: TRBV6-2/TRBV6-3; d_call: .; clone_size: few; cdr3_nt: TGTGCCAGCAGTTACTCGGCGATTCGGCTTAGCTCCTACAATGAGCAGTTCTTC; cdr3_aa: CASSYSAIRLSSYNEQFF
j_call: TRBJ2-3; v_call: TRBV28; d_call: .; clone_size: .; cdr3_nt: TGTGCCATCCTAGACACCCAGGGCACAGATACGCAGTATTTT; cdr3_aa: CAILDTQGTDTQYF
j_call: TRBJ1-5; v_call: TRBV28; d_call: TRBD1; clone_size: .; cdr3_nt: TGTGCCAGCAGCAAGGACAGGGGCGGTGGCCAGCCCAAGCATTTT; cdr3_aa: CASSKDRGGGQPKHF
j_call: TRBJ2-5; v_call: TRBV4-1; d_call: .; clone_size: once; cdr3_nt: TGCGCCAGCAGCCAAGATTATTTACGCCAAGAGACCCAGTACTTC; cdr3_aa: CASSQDYLRQETQYF
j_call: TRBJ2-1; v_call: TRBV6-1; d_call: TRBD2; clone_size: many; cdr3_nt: TGTGCCAGCAGCCAAGGACTAGCGGGAGGGTATGACAATGAGCAGTTCTTC; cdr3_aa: CASSQGLAGGYDNEQFF
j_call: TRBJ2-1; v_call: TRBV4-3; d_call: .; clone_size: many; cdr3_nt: TGCGCCAGCAGCCAAGATGCAGTTTACAATGAGCAGTTCTTC; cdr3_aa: CASSQDAVYNEQFF
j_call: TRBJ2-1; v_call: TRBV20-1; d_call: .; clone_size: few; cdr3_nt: TGCAGTGTGGGGGACTACAATGAGCAGTTCTTC; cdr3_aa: CSVGDYNEQFF
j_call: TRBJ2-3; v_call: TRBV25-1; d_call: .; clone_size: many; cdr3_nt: TGTGCCAGCAAAGCCCGGGATTATACGCAGTATTTT; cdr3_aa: CASKARDYTQYF
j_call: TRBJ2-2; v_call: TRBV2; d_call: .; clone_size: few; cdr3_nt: TGTGCCAGCAGCCCCGGAGAGAACACCGGGGAGCTGTTTTTT; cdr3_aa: CASSPGENTGELFF
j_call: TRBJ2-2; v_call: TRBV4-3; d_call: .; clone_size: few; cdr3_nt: TGCGCCAGCAGCCAAGACCTCCGGCAGGCGAGGTTCCGGGCCGGGGAGCTGTTTTTT; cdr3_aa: CASSQDLRQARFRAGELFF
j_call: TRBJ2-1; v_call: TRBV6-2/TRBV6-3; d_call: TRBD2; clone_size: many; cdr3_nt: TGTGCCAGCACCACTAGCGGGAGGGCCGAGTCCTACAATGAGCAGTTCTTC; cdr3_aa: CASTTSGRAESYNEQFF
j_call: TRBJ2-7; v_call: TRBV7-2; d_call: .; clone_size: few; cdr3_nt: TGTGCCAGCAGCTTAGGGTCCGAGTACGAGCAGTACTTC; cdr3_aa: CASSLGSEYEQYF
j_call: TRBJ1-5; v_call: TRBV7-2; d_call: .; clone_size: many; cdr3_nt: TGTGCCAGCAGCAGACAGCAAAATCAGCCCCAGCATTTT; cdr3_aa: CASSRQQNQPQHF
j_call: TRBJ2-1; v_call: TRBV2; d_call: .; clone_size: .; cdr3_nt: TGTGCCAGCAGGGGCGACAGTCCGCCTATGAATGAGCAGTTCTTC; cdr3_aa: CASRGDSPPMNEQFF
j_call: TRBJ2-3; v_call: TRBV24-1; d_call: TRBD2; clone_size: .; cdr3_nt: TGTGCCACCAGTGACCAATTAGCGGGAGGTCGGTCAGATACGCAGTATTTT; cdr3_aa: CATSDQLAGGRSDTQYF
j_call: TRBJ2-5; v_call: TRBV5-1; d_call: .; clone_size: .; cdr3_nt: TGCGCCAGCAGCCCTGAGACCTCAGGGACCCAGTACTTC; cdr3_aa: CASSPETSGTQYF
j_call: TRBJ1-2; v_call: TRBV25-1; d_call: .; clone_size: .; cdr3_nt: TGTGCCAGCAGCCGGGAGGGCTCGGTCTATGGCTACACCTTC; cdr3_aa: CASSREGSVYGYTF
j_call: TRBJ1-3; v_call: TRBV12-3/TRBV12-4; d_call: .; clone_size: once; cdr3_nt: TGTGCCAGCAGTTTCTTAGACACCATATATTTT; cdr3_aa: CASSFLDTIYF
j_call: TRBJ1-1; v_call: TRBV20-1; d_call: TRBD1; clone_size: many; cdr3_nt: TGCAGTGCTGGCTCCGGGACAGCTAACACTGAAGCTTTCTTT; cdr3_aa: CSAGSGTANTEAFF
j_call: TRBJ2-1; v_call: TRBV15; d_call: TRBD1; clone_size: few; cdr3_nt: TGTGCCACCAGTGGCCGGGACAGGGGCCTGAGTTGGCAGTTCTTC; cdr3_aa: CATSGRDRGLSWQFF
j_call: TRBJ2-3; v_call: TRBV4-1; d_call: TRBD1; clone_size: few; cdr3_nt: TGCGCCAGCAGCCAAGAACTACAGGGGTTAGATACGCAGTATTTT; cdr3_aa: CASSQELQGLDTQYF
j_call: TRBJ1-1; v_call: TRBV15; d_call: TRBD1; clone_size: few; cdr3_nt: TGTGCCACCAGGTCTAACAGGGGAAGGACTGAAGCTTTCTTT; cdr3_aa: CATRSNRGRTEAFF
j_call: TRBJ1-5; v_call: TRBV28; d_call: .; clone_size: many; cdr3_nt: TGTGCCAGCAACGATGACAGGAATCAGCCCCAGCATTTT; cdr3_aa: CASNDDRNQPQHF
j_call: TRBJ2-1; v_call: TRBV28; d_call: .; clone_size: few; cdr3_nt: TGTGCCAGCAGTTTTGGTCGGAACTCCTACAATGAGCAGTTCTTC; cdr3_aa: CASSFGRNSYNEQFF
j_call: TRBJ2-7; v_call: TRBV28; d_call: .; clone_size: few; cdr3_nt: TGTGCCAGCAGTCCGCAGGGAGGTGGAGCGGTCTACGAGCAGTACTTC; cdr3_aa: CASSPQGGGAVYEQYF
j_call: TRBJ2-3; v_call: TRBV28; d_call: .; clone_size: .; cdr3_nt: TGTGCCAGCAGTTTCGGAGGGAATTTGTGGGATACGCAGTATTTT; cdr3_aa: CASSFGGNLWDTQYF